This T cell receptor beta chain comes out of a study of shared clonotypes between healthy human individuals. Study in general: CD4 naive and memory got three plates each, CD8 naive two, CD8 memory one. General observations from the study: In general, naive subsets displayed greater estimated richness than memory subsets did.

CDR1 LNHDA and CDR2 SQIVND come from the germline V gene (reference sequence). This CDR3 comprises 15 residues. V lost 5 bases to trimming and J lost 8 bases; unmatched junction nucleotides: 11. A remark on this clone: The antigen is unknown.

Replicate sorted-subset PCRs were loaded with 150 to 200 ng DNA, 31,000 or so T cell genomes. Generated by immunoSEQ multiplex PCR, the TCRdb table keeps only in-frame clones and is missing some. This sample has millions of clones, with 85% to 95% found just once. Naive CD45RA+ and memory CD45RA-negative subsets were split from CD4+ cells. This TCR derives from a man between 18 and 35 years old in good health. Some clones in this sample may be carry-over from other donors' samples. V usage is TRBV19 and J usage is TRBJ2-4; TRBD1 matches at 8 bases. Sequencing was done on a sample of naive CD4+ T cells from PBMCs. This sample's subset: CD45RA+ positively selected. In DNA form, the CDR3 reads TGTGCCAGTAGTCTCGGGGCAGGGGGCTGGGACATTCAGTACTTC. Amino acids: CASSLGAGGWDIQYF.